Following are 20 T cell receptor beta chains from one sample sequenced in a study of blood T cell repertoires in COVID-19. Clones were read by immunoSEQ multiplex PCR, and TCRdb kept only the in-frame ones, dropping some. This sample has under 100,000 clones, with over 80% found just once. The sequenced material came from peripheral blood. Receptors originate from an older woman with active COVID-19.

This clone is medium-sized within its sample. CDR3 sequence: CASSQDSPSSNQPQHF. CDR3 coding DNA: TGTGCCAGCAGCCAAGATAGCCCTTCTAGCAATCAGCCCCAGCATTTT. The chain has TRBV3-1 (or the pseudogene TRBV3-2) and TRBJ1-5; D unresolved. This CDR3 contains 16 residues. Germline CDR1 LGHDT, CDR2 YNNKEL (reference sequence). Trimming stripped 0 bases from V and 0 bases from J, with 9 bases between.

J is TRBJ1-1 and V is TRBV7-9; 10 bases are a match to TRBD1. Germline V lookup: CDR1 SEHNR, CDR2 FQNEAQ (reference sequence). Trimming took 4 bases from V and 2 from J; bases not matched to a gene: 4. This CDR3 region has 15 residues. The CDR3 loop reads CASSSGQGLNTEAFF. CDR3 coding DNA: TGTGCCAGCAGCTCGGGACAGGGGCTTAACACTGAAGCTTTCTTT.

The CDR3: CASSLEGCEQYF. The CDR3, as DNA: TGTGCCAGCAGTCTCGAGGGCTGCGAGCAGTACTTC. The chain carries TRBV6-5 and TRBJ2-7; weak D call: TRBD2 (5 bases). CDR1 and CDR2 (germline): MNHEY, SVGAGI. Trimming stripped 5 bases from V and 6 bases from J, with 11 bases between. This CDR3 has 12 residues.

This rearrangement joins TRBV28 to TRBJ2-1, with D possibly being TRBD2 (6 bases). The CDR3 contains 16 residues. Per the germline V gene, CDR1 is MDHEN and CDR2 is SYDVKM. V lost 4 bases to trimming and J lost 0 bases, with 13 bases between them. CDR3 protein: CASSSPGGNSYNEQFF. In DNA, the CDR3 is TGTGCCAGCAGTTCCCCTGGGGGGAACTCCTACAATGAGCAGTTCTTC.

The rearrangement links TRBV28 to TRBJ1-5; D possibly corresponds to TRBD1 (6 bases). This CDR3 spans 14 amino acids. CDR1 is MDHEN and CDR2 is SYDVKM in the germline V gene. Trimming pared 6 bases from V and 1 base from J, leaving 10 bases between. CDR3 residues: CASSPGQSNQPQHF. In DNA form, the CDR3 reads TGTGCCAGCAGCCCAGGACAGAGCAATCAGCCCCAGCATTTT.

This clone was observed a single time. An end of the junction differs from the germline gene, which may be a read error. The genes are TRBV7-2 and TRBJ2-7; D uncertain. The CDR3 is 13 residues long. The germline V gene encodes CDR1 SGHTA and CDR2 FQGNSA. The chain's CDR3 is CASSLDSSYGQYF. The CDR3, as DNA: TGTGCCAGCAGCTTAGACTCCTCCTACGGGCAGTACTTC.

The rearrangement links TRBV28 to TRBJ1-4; D uncertain. CDR3 length: 12 amino acids. V was cut by 6 bases and J by 5 bases, with 7 bases left in between. Looked up from germline, CDR1 is MDHEN and CDR2 is SYDVKM. CDR3 bases: TGTGCCAGCAGGAGGAACAATGAAAAACTGTTTTTT. Translated: CASRRNNEKLFF.

J is TRBJ2-1 and V is TRBV3-1 (or the pseudogene TRBV3-2); TRBD1 agrees at 8 bases. With 2 bases clipped from V and 2 bases from J, the junction kept 5 bases outside the gene matches. CDR1 LGHDT and CDR2 YNNKEL come from the germline V gene (reference sequence). The CDR3 has 16 amino acids. CDR3 DNA: TGTGCCAGCAGCCAATCGTCAGGGGGCACCTACAATGAGCAGTTCTTC. Translated: CASSQSSGGTYNEQFF.

This chain connects TRBV4-1 to TRBJ1-3; D might be TRBD1 (6 bases). The CDR3 spans 17 residues. Per the germline V gene, CDR1 is MGHRA and CDR2 is YSYEKL. Trimming stripped 0 bases from V and 0 bases from J, with 12 bases between. This CDR3 reads CASSQEVDRISGNTIYF. CDR3 nucleotide sequence: TGCGCCAGCAGCCAAGAAGTCGACAGGATCTCTGGAAACACCATATATTTT.

The V gene is TRBV27, the J gene TRBJ2-7; 10 bases agree with TRBD2. Trimming took 6 bases from V and 4 from J; bases not matched to a gene: 12. The CDR3 covers 16 residues. Germline lookup yields CDR1 MNHEY and CDR2 SMNVEV (reference sequence). The CDR3 coding sequence is TGTGCCAGCAGACGTGTAGCGGGAGGAGGACAATACGAGCAGTACTTC. This encodes CASRRVAGGGQYEQYF.

The chain employs TRBV10-2 and TRBJ1-3; D is unclear. Germline V gene data show CDR1 as WSHSY and CDR2 as SAAADI. V was pared by 4 bases and J by 0 bases, with 10 bases between. CDR3 length: 15 residues. CDR3 nucleotides: TGCGCCAGCAGTGTCGGGGAGATCTCTGGAAACACCATATATTTT. It specifies CASSVGEISGNTIYF.

The chain couples TRBV28 to TRBJ2-7; 7 bases agree with TRBD1. The CDR3 length is 16 residues. V was clipped by 6 bases and J by 4 bases; unmatched bases: 15. The germline CDR1 and CDR2 sequences are MDHEN and SYDVKM. CDR3 DNA: TGTGCCAGCAGCATTAACAGGGGTCGAAGTAGGTACGAGCAGTACTTC. It encodes CASSINRGRSRYEQYF.

This clone has only one observation. The V and J genes are TRBV28 and TRBJ1-1, with D uncertain. Germline CDR1 and CDR2: MDHEN and SYDVKM. V dropped 8 bases and J dropped 2 bases, with 12 bases sitting between them. The CDR3 is 13 residues long. The CDR3 spells CASFDDSNTEAFF. CDR3 coding DNA: TGTGCCAGCTTTGATGACTCCAACACTGAAGCTTTCTTT.

CDR3 protein: CATSRLSDTQYF. As DNA, the CDR3 is TGTGCCACCAGCAGGTTGTCAGATACGCAGTATTTT. The gene calls are TRBV24-1 and TRBJ2-3; the D is unclear. The CDR3 is made up of 12 amino acids. The ends were cut back, 7 bases at V and 4 bases at J, with 8 bases in the middle. Germline V lookup: CDR1 KGHDR, CDR2 SFDVKD.

The sample holds one count of this clone. The chain employs TRBV27 and TRBJ1-2; the D gene is possibly TRBD1 (6 bases). The V end lost 5 bases, the J end lost 5 bases, and 15 bases lay between the germline ends. CDR3 size: 14 residues. CDR1 and CDR2 (germline): MNHEY, SMNVEV (reference sequence). The CDR3 region is CASSPRTESYGYTF. The CDR3 nucleotides read TGTGCCAGCAGTCCAAGGACAGAATCATATGGCTACACCTTC.

On this clone: The junction shows a germline mismatch at one end, possibly a read error. The chain recombines TRBV5-5 with TRBJ2-7, with TRBD1 identical over 7 bases. Germline V gene sequence: CDR1 SGHKS, CDR2 YYEKEE (reference sequence). This CDR3 spans 15 amino acids. CDR3 sequence (DNA): TGTGCCAGCAGCTTGAAGGGGGCCGCTTCCTCCGAGCAGTACTTC. It specifies CASSLKGAASSEQYF.

The chain employs TRBV28 and TRBJ1-2; tentatively, D is TRBD1 (5 bases). The germline gives CDR1 MDHEN, CDR2 SYDVKM. V was trimmed by 5 bases and J by 7 bases, leaving 20 bases between them. The CDR3 loop spans 15 amino acids. The CDR3 DNA follows: TGTGCCAGCAGTCTCCGGGGGAGGGAGGAGACTGGCTACACCTTC. Translation gives CASSLRGREETGYTF.

The V call is TRBV12-3 or TRBV12-4, the J call TRBJ1-2; D is undetermined. CDR3 length equals 12 residues. The germline V and J ends were trimmed by 3 bases and 4 bases, with 6 bases remaining between them. CDR3 region: CASSLGSYGYTF. Here the CDR3 DNA reads TGTGCCAGCAGTTTGGGCAGCTATGGCTACACCTTC.

V is TRBV19 and J is TRBJ1-2; D gene unclear. CDR3 length: 16 amino acids. Trimming took 2 bases from V and 0 from J, leaving 13 bases between them. CDR1 and CDR2 from the germline V gene are LNHDA and SQIVND (reference sequence). The DNA of the CDR3 is TGTGCCAGTAGTATACGCGCCGCCCTAGCTAACTATGGCTACACCTTC. Amino acids: CASSIRAALANYGYTF.

The chain links TRBV15 to TRBJ2-5; D gene ambiguous. V dropped 1 base and J dropped 4 bases, with 16 bases sitting between them. Looked up from germline, CDR1 is LNHNV and CDR2 is YYDKDF (reference sequence). There are 16 residues in the CDR3. In DNA form, the CDR3 reads TGTGCCACCAGCAGAGGTGCCTACCCTACCGGAGAGACCCAGTACTTC. Amino acids: CATSRGAYPTGETQYF.